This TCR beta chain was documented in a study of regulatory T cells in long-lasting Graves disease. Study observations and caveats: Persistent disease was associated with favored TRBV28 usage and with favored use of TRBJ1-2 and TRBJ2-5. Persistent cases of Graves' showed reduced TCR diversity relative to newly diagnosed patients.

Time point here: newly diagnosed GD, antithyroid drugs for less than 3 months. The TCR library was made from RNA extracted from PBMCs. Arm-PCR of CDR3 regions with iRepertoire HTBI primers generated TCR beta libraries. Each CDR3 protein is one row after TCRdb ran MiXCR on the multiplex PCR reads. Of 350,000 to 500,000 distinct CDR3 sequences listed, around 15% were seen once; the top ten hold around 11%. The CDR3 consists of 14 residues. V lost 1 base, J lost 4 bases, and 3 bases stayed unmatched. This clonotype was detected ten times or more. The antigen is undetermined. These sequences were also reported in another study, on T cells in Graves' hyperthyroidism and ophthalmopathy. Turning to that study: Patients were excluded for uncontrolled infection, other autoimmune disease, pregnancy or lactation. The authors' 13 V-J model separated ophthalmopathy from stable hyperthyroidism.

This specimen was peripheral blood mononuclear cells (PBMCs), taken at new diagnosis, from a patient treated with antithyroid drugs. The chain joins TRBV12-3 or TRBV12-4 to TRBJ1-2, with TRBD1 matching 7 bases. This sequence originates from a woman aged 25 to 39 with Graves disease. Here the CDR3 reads CASSLGTGLYGYTF. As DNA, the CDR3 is TGTGCCAGCAGTTTAGGGACAGGCCTCTATGGCTACACCTTC.